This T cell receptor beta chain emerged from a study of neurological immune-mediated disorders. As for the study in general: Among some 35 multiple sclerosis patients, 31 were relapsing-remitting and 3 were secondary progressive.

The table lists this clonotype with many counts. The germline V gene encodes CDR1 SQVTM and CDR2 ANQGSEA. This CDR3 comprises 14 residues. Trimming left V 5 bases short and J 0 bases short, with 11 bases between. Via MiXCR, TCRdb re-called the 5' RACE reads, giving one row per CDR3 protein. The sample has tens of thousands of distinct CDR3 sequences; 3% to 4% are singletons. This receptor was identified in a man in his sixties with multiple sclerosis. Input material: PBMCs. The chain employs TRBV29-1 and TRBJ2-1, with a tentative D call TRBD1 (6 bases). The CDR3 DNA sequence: TGCAGCGTTTGGGGGCCCGGCTCCTACAATGAGCAGTTCTTC. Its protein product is CSVWGPGSYNEQFF.